Shown below are 15 T cell receptor beta chains from a single sample sequenced in a study of OX40 agonist ivuxolimab in advanced cancers. Clones were sequenced by immunoSEQ multiplex PCR, and TCRdb holds only the in-frame ones, with some missing. The data show tens of thousands of clones, 84% seen once. Specimen: CD4+ or CD8+ T cells sorted from blood, collected in a trial of the OX40 agonist ivuxolimab. Receptors were obtained from an adult with an advanced solid tumor such as melanoma, head and neck, liver or kidney cancer.

V usage is TRBV6-6 and J usage is TRBJ2-3; no definite D call. V was trimmed by 5 bases and J by 2 bases, leaving 8 bases between them. The length of the CDR3 is 13 residues. Germline CDR1 MNHNY, CDR2 SVGAGI (reference sequence). The CDR3 DNA sequence: TGTGCCAGCAGTGACGGGCTCACAGATACGCAGTATTTT. Translation gives CASSDGLTDTQYF.

The gene calls are TRBV14 and TRBJ1-2; D unclear. V was pared by 3 bases and J by 5 bases, with 10 bases between. The CDR3 covers 13 residues. From germline, CDR1 is SGHDN and CDR2 FVKESK. Here the CDR3 reads CASSHPNDYGYTF. The CDR3 DNA sequence: TGTGCCAGCAGCCATCCTAACGATTATGGCTACACCTTC.

The chain couples TRBV4-1 to TRBJ1-6; 7 bases are a match to TRBD1. V trimming: 4 bases; J trimming: 5 bases; junction bases outside the gene matches: 5. Germline CDR1 and CDR2: MGHRA and YSYEKL. The CDR3 length is 15 residues. CDR3 amino acids: CASSRRQGDNSPLHF. The CDR3 nucleotides are TGCGCCAGCAGCCGTAGACAGGGTGATAATTCACCCCTCCACTTT.

The V and J genes are TRBV14 and TRBJ1-1; D possibly corresponds to TRBD1 (6 bases). This CDR3 spans 15 amino acids. Germline loops: CDR1 SGHDN, CDR2 FVKESK. V dropped 2 bases and J dropped 1 base, with 11 bases sitting between them. CDR3 sequence (DNA): TGTGCCAGCAGCCAATTCGAGACAGGGAACACTGAAGCTTTCTTT. It is translated as CASSQFETGNTEAFF.

This CDR3 is CASNPQGGGEKLFF. In DNA, the CDR3 is TGTGCCAGCAACCCACAGGGAGGTGGTGAAAAACTGTTTTTT. This sequence joins TRBV7-2 and TRBJ1-4, with D tentatively TRBD1 (6 bases). Trimming left V 7 bases short and J 7 bases short, with 16 bases between. In germline, CDR1 is SGHTA, CDR2 FQGNSA. This CDR3 comprises 14 residues. Full variable domain (missing parts from reference TRBV7-2 and TRBJ1-4): GAGVSQSPSNKVTEKGKDVELRCDPISGHTALYWYRQSLGQGLEFLIYFQGNSAPDKSGLPSDRFSAERTGGSVSTLTIQRTQQEDSAVYLCASNPQGGGEKLFFGSGTQLSVL.

The chain carries TRBV28 and TRBJ1-4; D is uncertain. The length of the CDR3 is 12 residues. CDR1 and CDR2 from the germline V gene are MDHEN and SYDVKM. CDR3 coding DNA: TGTGCGTCGGACGGGGCTAATGAAAAACTGTTTTTT. Protein sequence: CASDGANEKLFF.

The V call is TRBV5-1, the J call TRBJ1-3, with D maybe TRBD1 (5 bases). V shed 1 base and J shed 12 bases, with 14 bases lying between them. From germline, CDR1 is SGHRS and CDR2 YFSETQ. The CDR3 sequence is 13 residues long. CDR3 amino acids: CASSLSPAGHIYF. As DNA, the CDR3 is TGCGCCAGCAGCTTGTCCCCCGCGGGGCACATATATTTT.

The chain joins TRBV5-8 to TRBJ1-1; D call uncertain. The CDR3 totals 14 residues. Between the trimmed V and J ends, which lost 4 bases and 0 bases, there was a span of 10 bases. CDR1 SGHTS and CDR2 YDEGEE come from the germline V gene. The CDR3 region is CASSQLTVNTEAFF. CDR3 nucleotide sequence: TGTGCCAGCAGCCAGCTAACTGTGAACACTGAAGCTTTCTTT.

V usage is TRBV4-1 and J usage is TRBJ2-7, with TRBD1 identical over 9 bases. The J segment lost 0 bases and the V segment lost 4 bases, leaving 1 base of the junction unmatched. Germline assignment: CDR1 MGHRA and CDR2 YSYEKL. The CDR3 runs 14 residues. This CDR3 is CASSLGQGSYEQYF. In DNA, the CDR3 is TGCGCCAGCAGCCTGGGACAGGGCTCCTACGAGCAGTACTTC.

The J gene is TRBJ1-1, the V gene TRBV2; D is unclear. In germline, CDR1 is SNHLY, CDR2 FYNNEI. V was cut by 6 bases and J by 6 bases, with 8 bases left in between. The CDR3 spans 11 residues. CDR3 bases: TGTGCCAGCAGATTAGGTCCTGAAGCTTTCTTT. Amino acids: CASRLGPEAFF.

The chain joins TRBV5-1 to TRBJ1-1; 9 bases fit TRBD1. The V gene's germline CDR1 is SGHRS and CDR2 YFSETQ. V lost 5 bases to trimming and J lost 1 base; unmatched junction nucleotides: 6. CDR3 length: 15 amino acids. CDR3 DNA sequence: TGCGCCAGCAGTCAACGGACAGGGGAGAACACTGAAGCTTTCTTT. Its translation: CASSQRTGENTEAFF.

The rearrangement uses TRBV18 and TRBJ1-2, with a possible D match to TRBD1 (6 bases). This CDR3 has 16 amino acids. CDR1 is KGHSH and CDR2 is LQKENI in the germline V gene. The V and J ends lost 6 bases and 4 bases respectively, with 21 bases between them. In DNA form, the CDR3 reads TGTGCCAGCTCGCGAGCCCTGACAGGCTCGGGCTATGGCTACACCTTC. Encoded protein: CASSRALTGSGYGYTF.

The J gene is TRBJ1-2, the V gene TRBV28; D not certain. Germline V gene sequence: CDR1 MDHEN, CDR2 SYDVKM. The V end lost 5 bases, the J end lost 4 bases, and 11 bases lay between the germline ends. The length of the CDR3 is 13 residues. CDR3 sequence (DNA): TGTGCCAGCAGTAGGACGGCGCCCTATGGCTACACCTTC. This translates into CASSRTAPYGYTF.

V gene TRBV11-3 combines with J gene TRBJ1-2; D might be TRBD1 (5 bases). Germline CDR1 reads SGHNT; CDR2 reads YENEEA. The CDR3 totals 15 residues. V lost 0 bases and J 8 bases, leaving 16 bases between the germline ends. The CDR3 reads CASSLDSQGIKGYTF. The CDR3 DNA sequence: TGTGCCAGCAGCTTAGATTCCCAGGGCATTAAAGGCTACACCTTC. Together with reference TRBV11-3 and TRBJ1-2, the CDR3 gives the full variable domain: EAGVVQSPRYKIIEKKQPVAFWCNPISGHNTLYWYLQNLGQGPELLIRYENEEAVDDSQLPKDRFSAERLKGVDSTLKIQPAELGDSAVYLCASSLDSQGIKGYTFGSGTRLTVV.

The chain carries TRBV12-5 and TRBJ2-1; TRBD2 matches 11 bases. V trimming: 6 bases; J trimming: 0 bases; junction bases outside the gene matches: 22. The V gene's germline CDR1 is LGHNT and CDR2 FRNRAP. The CDR3 covers 22 residues. The CDR3 loop reads CASGRVPGLAVIRMSSYNEQFF. CDR3 DNA: TGTGCTAGTGGCAGAGTGCCGGGACTAGCGGTTATTCGTATGAGCTCCTACAATGAGCAGTTCTTC.